What follows are 31 T cell receptor beta chains derived from one specimen sequenced in a study of T cells after yellow fever vaccination. TCRdb processed the 5' RACE reads anew with MiXCR; each CDR3 protein has one entry. The sample lists 300,000 to 450,000 distinct CDR3 sequences; roughly 8.4% were seen once. The sequenced sample was PBMCs, obtained around 45 days after the first yellow fever vaccination. These receptors were taken from a man between 18 and 29 years old who received the YFV17D yellow fever vaccine.

This chain joins TRBV7-2 and TRBJ2-7, with D unresolved. The CDR3 spans 13 residues. Germline V gene data show CDR1 as SGHTA and CDR2 as FQGNSA. V was trimmed by 2 bases and J by 3 bases, leaving 8 bases between them. The CDR3 coding sequence is TGTGCCAGCAGCTTACCCAGGAACTACGAGCAGTACTTC. As protein: CASSLPRNYEQYF.

A few counts support this clonotype. The V and J genes are TRBV30 and TRBJ1-1; D uncertain. CDR1 is GTSNPN, CDR2 SVGIG, per germline (reference sequence). The CDR3 has 13 residues. Trimming cost V 0 bases and J 5 bases, with 10 bases left between them. The CDR3 DNA is TGTGCCTGGAGTGTACAGTTGGAGACTGAAGCTTTCTTT. Amino acids: CAWSVQLETEAFF.

The table lists this clonotype with a few counts. The genes are TRBV7-2 and TRBJ2-5; tentative D call: TRBD2 (6 bases). The ends were cut back, 5 bases at V and 5 bases at J, with 12 bases in the middle. Germline V lookup: CDR1 SGHTA, CDR2 FQGNSA. This CDR3 region has 13 residues. This CDR3 reads CASSRPGVETQYF. The CDR3 DNA reads TGTGCCAGCAGCCGACCGGGGGTCGAGACCCAGTACTTC.

The chain combines TRBV5-5 with TRBJ1-1; D remains ambiguous. V was shortened by 1 base and J by 5 bases, with 9 bases between the two germline ends. Germline V gene lookup returns CDR1 SGHKS and CDR2 YYEKEE (reference sequence). The CDR3 contains 13 residues. The CDR3 here is CASSLWPQTEAFF. In DNA, the CDR3 is TGTGCCAGCAGCTTGTGGCCACAGACTGAAGCTTTCTTT.

This clonotype was seen more than once but under ten times. The chain uses TRBV20-1 and TRBJ2-2, with a weak D call TRBD1 (5 bases). This CDR3 contains 13 residues. Per the germline V gene, CDR1 is DFQATT and CDR2 is SNEGSKA (reference sequence). The ends were cut back, 6 bases at V and 3 bases at J, with 11 bases in the middle. The CDR3 is CSARSRDTGELFF. Written as DNA, the CDR3 is TGCAGTGCCAGATCCAGGGACACCGGGGAGCTGTTTTTT.

In its sample, this clonotype was seen a few times. The chain carries TRBV20-1 and TRBJ1-1; the match to TRBD1 covers 10 bases. The J segment lost 10 bases and the V segment lost 3 bases, leaving 11 bases of the junction unmatched. Germline lookup yields CDR1 DFQATT and CDR2 SNEGSKA (reference sequence). This CDR3 has 14 amino acids. CDR3 loop: CSASPSTGGKGAFF. The CDR3 DNA is TGCAGTGCTAGCCCTTCGACAGGGGGCAAAGGAGCTTTCTTT.

The chain carries TRBV7-9 and TRBJ1-3, with D tentatively TRBD1 (6 bases). V was cut by 1 base and J by 5 bases, with 18 bases left in between. Germline V gene sequence: CDR1 SEHNR, CDR2 FQNEAQ (reference sequence). The CDR3 consists of 17 residues. The CDR3 loop reads CASSLGLPGALRNTIYF. The CDR3 DNA follows: TGTGCCAGCAGCTTAGGACTTCCAGGGGCACTAAGAAACACCATATATTTT. Full variable domain (remainder filled in from reference TRBV7-9 and TRBJ1-3): DTGVSQNPRHKITKRGQNVTFRCDPISEHNRLYWYRQTLGQGPEFLTYFQNEAQLEKSRLLSDRFSAERPKGSFSTLEIQRTEQGDSAMYLCASSLGLPGALRNTIYFGEGSWLTVV.

The chain has TRBV3-1 and TRBJ1-2; D remains unclear. Germline V CDR1 and CDR2: LGHDT, YNNKEL (reference sequence). Deletions cut 3 bases from V and 4 bases from J, with 24 bases between. The CDR3 contains 18 residues. As DNA, the CDR3 is TGTGCCAGCAGCCAGTCAATGGAGTCGACCTCCGTGGGCTATGGCTACACCTTC. It codes for CASSQSMESTSVGYGYTF.

Many counts were recorded for this clonotype. The rearrangement uses TRBV20-1 and TRBJ2-7; D is possibly TRBD1 (5 bases). The CDR3 has 15 amino acids. The germline CDR1 and CDR2 sequences are DFQATT and SNEGSKA (reference sequence). Trimming left V 1 base short and J 2 bases short, with 15 bases between. For the CDR3, the DNA is TGCAGTGCTAGAGTCGGACACGTGAAGGCCTACGAGCAGTACTTC. Protein sequence: CSARVGHVKAYEQYF.

This CDR3 is CASTGAAPYEQYF. The CDR3 DNA is TGTGCCAGCACCGGGGCAGCGCCCTACGAGCAGTACTTC. The rearrangement joins TRBV7-9 to TRBJ2-7; D possibly matches TRBD1 or TRBD2 (5 bases each). CDR1 is SEHNR and CDR2 is FQNEAQ in the germline V gene (reference sequence). Trimming cost V 7 bases and J 2 bases, with 12 bases left between them. CDR3 length: 13 residues.

This clonotype was detected only a few times. V and J are TRBV12-5 and TRBJ1-1; TRBD1 agrees at 7 bases. J was trimmed by 4 bases and V by 3 bases; bases with no gene match: 8. The germline V gene has CDR1 LGHNT and CDR2 FRNRAP. The CDR3 is 15 residues long. The CDR3 loop is CASGLTGEWGTEAFF. The DNA of the CDR3 is TGTGCTAGTGGTTTAACAGGGGAGTGGGGCACTGAAGCTTTCTTT.

This clonotype was detected only a few times. The chain employs TRBV6-5 and TRBJ1-2; tentatively, D is TRBD1 (5 bases). There are 15 residues in the CDR3. The V end lost 2 bases, the J end lost 3 bases, and 13 bases lay between the germline ends. The V gene's germline CDR1 is MNHEY and CDR2 SVGAGI. CDR3 sequence (DNA): TGTGCCAGCAGTTACGGGGTCAGGGTATACTATGGCTACACCTTC. It specifies CASSYGVRVYYGYTF.

This clonotype was detected only a few times. CDR3 region: CASSPSRQPQHF. In nucleotides, the CDR3 is TGTGCCAGCAGCCCCTCGCGCCAGCCCCAGCATTTT. V usage is TRBV12-3 or TRBV12-4 and J usage is TRBJ1-5; D unresolved. This CDR3 has 12 residues. V was trimmed by 6 bases and J by 7 bases, leaving 10 bases between them.

A few counts support this clonotype. The chain carries TRBV24-1 and TRBJ1-3; D unclear. CDR3 size: 14 residues. The germline V gene has CDR1 KGHDR and CDR2 SFDVKD. V dropped 4 bases and J dropped 0 bases, with 6 bases sitting between them. The CDR3 nucleotides read TGTGCCACCAGTGACGGCCCCTCTGGAAACACCATATATTTT. It yields the protein CATSDGPSGNTIYF.

This clonotype showed up just a few times. The chain has TRBV5-4 and TRBJ2-1; D is unresolved. There are 16 residues in the CDR3. Germline CDR1 reads SGHNT; CDR2 reads YYREEE (reference sequence). V lost 0 bases, J lost 0 bases, and 10 bases lay in between. The CDR3 sequence is CASSLDSESSYNEQFF. In DNA, the CDR3 is TGTGCCAGCAGCTTGGATTCCGAGTCCTCCTACAATGAGCAGTTCTTC.

The V call is TRBV12-3 or TRBV12-4, the J call TRBJ1-1, with 8 bases fitting TRBD1. The length of the CDR3 is 13 residues. V dropped 5 bases and J dropped 3; count of bases not matched to a gene: 2. CDR3 nucleotide sequence: TGTGCCAGCAGTATGGACAGGGACACTGAAGCTTTCTTT. Amino acids: CASSMDRDTEAFF.

This clonotype has more than one count but fewer than ten. This chain links TRBV29-1 with TRBJ1-2, with a possible D match to TRBD1 (5 bases). V was cut by 2 bases and J by 2 bases, with 9 bases left in between. The CDR3 is 13 amino acids. Germline values: CDR1 SQVTM, CDR2 ANQGSEA. The CDR3 loop reads CSVERPGNYGYTF. CDR3 DNA sequence: TGCAGCGTTGAAAGGCCAGGGAACTATGGCTACACCTTC.

The chain has TRBV20-1 and TRBJ1-2; D remains ambiguous. V dropped 7 bases and J dropped 3 bases, with 9 bases sitting between them. The CDR3 contains 11 residues. Germline CDR1 is DFQATT and CDR2 is SNEGSKA (reference sequence). CDR3: CSVRHDYGYTF. The CDR3 region has the DNA TGCAGTGTACGGCACGACTATGGCTACACCTTC.

The CDR3 protein is CASSLRPRGTEAFF. CDR3 sequence (DNA): TGTGCCAGCAGCCTCAGGCCGAGGGGTACTGAAGCTTTCTTT. The chain links TRBV6-1 to TRBJ1-1; D might be TRBD1 (5 bases). The CDR3 is 14 residues long. Trimming took off 6 bases at V and 5 bases at J, with 16 bases between the two ends. Per germline, CDR1 MNHNS and CDR2 SASEGT.

The chain employs TRBV6-1 and TRBJ1-1; 9 nucleotides agree with TRBD1. The germline V gene encodes CDR1 MNHNS and CDR2 SASEGT. Trimming removed 9 bases from V and 4 bases from J; junction bases left unmatched: 9. The CDR3 runs 14 residues. CDR3: CASTLGTGFTEAFF. For the CDR3, the DNA is TGTGCCAGTACCCTGGGGACAGGGTTCACTGAAGCTTTCTTT.

This clonotype was observed many times. V usage is TRBV24-1 and J usage is TRBJ2-1; D remains unclear. V was pared by 5 bases and J by 12 bases, with 19 bases between. The CDR3 has 14 residues. CDR1 KGHDR and CDR2 SFDVKD come from the germline V gene. The CDR3 sequence is CATSAAGSPNGQFF. The CDR3 nucleotides read TGTGCCACCAGTGCGGCAGGTAGTCCCAACGGGCAGTTCTTC.

This clonotype has just a few counts. The chain carries TRBV6-2 or TRBV6-3 and TRBJ2-3; no firm D call. CDR3 length: 12 amino acids. V lost 5 bases and J 12 bases, leaving 15 bases between the germline ends. CDR1 MNHEY and CDR2 SVGEGT come from the germline V gene. The CDR3 DNA follows: TGTGCCAGCAGTCGGATGGCCCTGAATCAGTATTTT. Translation gives CASSRMALNQYF.

This clonotype was picked up a small number of times. This chain joins TRBV6-1 and TRBJ2-5, with 7 bases lining up with TRBD1. CDR3 size: 17 residues. Trimming took 6 bases from V and 0 from J; bases not matched to a gene: 13. Germline assignment: CDR1 MNHNS and CDR2 SASEGT. In nucleotides, the CDR3 is TGTGCCAGCAGCCGATACAGGGGTCTCGGGTACCAAGAGACCCAGTACTTC. Protein: CASSRYRGLGYQETQYF.

The genes are TRBV7-2 and TRBJ2-1, with D possibly being TRBD2 (5 bases). The V gene's germline CDR1 is SGHTA and CDR2 FQGNSA. The CDR3 loop spans 13 amino acids. The ends were cut back, 4 bases at V and 9 bases at J, with 13 bases in the middle. CDR3 region: CTSSWSTTFEQFF. The CDR3 coding sequence is TGTACCAGCAGCTGGTCGACTACATTTGAGCAGTTCTTC.

This clonotype showed up many times. The chain is built from TRBV5-1 and TRBJ2-1, with 7 bases aligning to TRBD1. Germline CDR1 and CDR2: SGHRS and YFSETQ. Trimming cost V 7 bases and J 6 bases; bases outside gene matches: 13. The CDR3 is 15 residues long. Written as DNA, the CDR3 is TGCGCCAGCGGGATACAGGGGCTAGGAGGCAATGAGCAGTTCTTC. Translated, it gives CASGIQGLGGNEQFF.

This sequence joins TRBV30 and TRBJ2-7; 8 positions match TRBD2. Germline-derived CDR1 and CDR2 are GTSNPN and SVGIG (reference sequence). This CDR3 region has 14 residues. Trimming took 0 bases from V and 7 from J; bases not matched to a gene: 8. CDR3 in amino acids: CAWSVVRVAGEQYF. For the CDR3, the DNA is TGTGCCTGGAGTGTAGTCAGGGTAGCGGGGGAGCAGTACTTC.

The table lists this clonotype with a count of one. The rearrangement joins TRBV27 to TRBJ2-2; no definite D call. The V gene lost 8 bases and the J gene lost 4 bases, with 17 bases spanning the gap. Germline CDR1 and CDR2: MNHEY and SMNVEV (reference sequence). CDR3 length: 15 amino acids. CDR3 in amino acids: CASHSRVFGTGELFF. CDR3 bases: TGTGCCAGCCACTCCCGGGTTTTCGGCACCGGGGAGCTGTTTTTT.

Ten or more counts support this clonotype. The chain combines TRBV5-1 with TRBJ2-5, with 8 bases that match TRBD2. J lost 2 bases, V lost 1 base, and 7 bases had no gene match. The V gene's germline CDR1 is SGHRS and CDR2 YFSETQ. CDR3 length: 16 residues. The DNA of the CDR3 is TGCGCCAGCAGCTTGTCCAGTAGCGGGGTACAAGAGACCCAGTACTTC. Protein product: CASSLSSSGVQETQYF.

In its sample, this clonotype was seen many times. V is TRBV7-6 and J is TRBJ1-6; 9 bases are shared with TRBD1. The CDR3 consists of 17 residues. CDR1 and CDR2 (germline): SGHVS, FNYEAQ. V dropped 5 bases and J dropped 6; count of bases not matched to a gene: 11. The chain's CDR3 is CASSPYYRGRGNSPLHF. The CDR3 nucleotides are TGTGCCAGCAGCCCTTATTACAGGGGGCGCGGTAATTCACCCCTCCACTTT. The variable domain in full, with the rest retrieved from reference TRBV7-6 and TRBJ1-6, is GAGVSQSPRYKVTKRGQDVALRCDPISGHVSLYWYRQALGQGPEFLTYFNYEAQQDKSGLPNDRFSAERPEGSISTLTIQRTEQRDSAMYRCASSPYYRGRGNSPLHFGNGTRLTVT.

This clonotype appeared a few times. The rearrangement joins TRBV6-2 or TRBV6-3 to TRBJ2-1; 10 nucleotides line up with TRBD1. Germline CDR1 is MNHEY and CDR2 is SVGEGT. The V segment lost 6 bases and the J segment 14 bases; nucleotides outside the gene matches: 16. The CDR3 contains 15 residues. In nucleotides, the CDR3 is TGTGCCAGCAGACTCCAGGGACAGGGGCCGATTAAAGAGTTCTTC. Its translation: CASRLQGQGPIKEFF.

The genes are TRBV5-6 and TRBJ2-1, with D maybe TRBD2 (6 bases). Trimming removed 3 bases from V and 0 bases from J, with 10 bases in between. This CDR3 is 15 amino acids long. In germline, CDR1 is SGHDT, CDR2 YYEEEE. The chain's CDR3 is CASSSGLVSYNEQFF. The DNA of the CDR3 is TGTGCCAGCAGCTCGGGACTCGTCTCCTACAATGAGCAGTTCTTC.